The rows below give T cell receptor beta chains drawn from one sample of a study of siplizumab effects on memory and regulatory T cells. This table comes from immunoSEQ multiplex PCR, and its TCRdb copy is limited to in-frame clones, with some not included. Of around 100,000 clones listed, nearly 95% are singletons. Input material: non-Treg CD4+ T cells sorted from blood. Receptor source: a human donor in good health. CDR3s include the opening cysteine and the closing phenylalanine or tryptophan. A D gene is named only where the DNA matches it firmly. The size entry is marked missing in some rows and otherwise reads once, few, many or a size class.

V gene,D gene,clone size,J gene,CDR3 DNA,CDR3 protein
TRBV5-1,NA,once,TRBJ2-1,TGCGCCAGCAGCTTGGGCCGGGTTGGGTGGGTGAGCTCCTACAATGAGCAGTTCTTC,CASSLGRVGWVSSYNEQFF
TRBV14,TRBD2,NA,TRBJ2-1,TGTGCCAGCAGCCTCCGACTAGCGGGAGGCAATGAGCAGTTCTTC,CASSLRLAGGNEQFF
TRBV13,NA,NA,TRBJ2-7,TGTGCCAGCAGCTTAGTCTACGAGCAGTACTTC,CASSLVYEQYF
TRBV11-2,NA,once,TRBJ2-7,TGTGCCAGCAGCTTTGGCCGGACAGCCCGGCACGAGCAGTACTTC,CASSFGRTARHEQYF
TRBV29-1,NA,NA,TRBJ1-2,TGCAGCGTTGTAGGTGGGCAGACCATGCGTGTGCAGCAAAATGGCTACACCTTC,CSVVGGQTMRVQQNGYTF
TRBV29-1,NA,NA,TRBJ2-1,TGCAGCGTTGTAGGGCACAATGAGCAGTTCTTC,CSVVGHNEQFF
TRBV11-3,NA,NA,TRBJ1-2,TGTGCCAGCAGCTCTCAGGCAAACTATGGCTACACCTTC,CASSSQANYGYTF
TRBV7-2,NA,NA,TRBJ2-7,TGTGCCAGCAGCCTAACCTACGAGCAGTACTTC,CASSLTYEQYF
TRBV13,NA,NA,TRBJ1-1,TGTGCCAGCAGCTCCCCCGCCCCGAACACTGAAGCTTTCTTT,CASSSPAPNTEAFF
TRBV7-2,NA,NA,TRBJ1-5,TGTGCCAGCAGCTTCTCCGGCGGGGGACATCAGCCCCAGCATTTT,CASSFSGGGHQPQHF
TRBV15,TRBD2,NA,TRBJ2-3,TGTGCCACCAGCAAACAGACTAGCGGGAGCGCAGATACGCAGTATTTT,CATSKQTSGSADTQYF
TRBV7-3,TRBD2,once,TRBJ2-6,TGTGCCAGCAGCCCAACGGGGGGGGCTGGGGCCAACGTCCTGACTTTC,CASSPTGGAGANVLTF
TRBV18,NA,once,TRBJ1-1,TGTGCCACTAAGGGGCAGCAGAACACTGAAGCTTTCTTT,CATKGQQNTEAFF
TRBV18,NA,NA,TRBJ2-7,TGTGCCAGCTCACCACCCACTGGACGGGGCGAGCAGTACTTC,CASSPPTGRGEQYF
TRBV7-8,TRBD1,few,TRBJ2-2,TGTGCCAGCAGCTTAGTCTCACAGGGGACCGGGGAGCTGTTTTTT,CASSLVSQGTGELFF
TRBV7-9,NA,NA,TRBJ2-1,TGTGCCAGCAGTCTTAAGAGGGACTTGGGGCAGTTCTTC,CASSLKRDLGQFF
TRBV6-1,TRBD1,NA,TRBJ1-1,TGTGCCAGCAGTGTCAGGGGGAGGACTGAAGCTTTCTTT,CASSVRGRTEAFF
TRBV4-1,NA,NA,TRBJ2-5,TGCGCCAGCAGCCAAGAGCAGGGGGAGACCCAGTACTTC,CASSQEQGETQYF
TRBV7-2,TRBD2,NA,TRBJ2-2,TGTGCCAGCAGCTTTCGTTCGGGAGGGCCGATGACCGGGGAGCTGTTTTTT,CASSFRSGGPMTGELFF
TRBV6-1,NA,NA,TRBJ1-1,TGTGCCAGCAGTGACTTGACGGTCATGAACACTGAAGCTTTCTTT,CASSDLTVMNTEAFF
TRBV28,NA,NA,TRBJ2-1,TGTGCCAGCAGTTCTACTAGAGGGGCGAAAAAGCAGTTCTTC,CASSSTRGAKKQFF
TRBV11-3,TRBD2,NA,TRBJ2-1,TGTGCCAGCAGCTTAGAGGGACTAGCGAACAATGAGCAGTTCTTC,CASSLEGLANNEQFF
TRBV10-3,NA,NA,TRBJ2-3,TGTGCCACCGCGGCGGGACAGACTAGCACAGATACGCAGTATTTT,CATAAGQTSTDTQYF
TRBV4-2,NA,NA,TRBJ1-1,TGTGCCAGCAGCCAAACTGTGGGGGACTCTGAAGCTTTCTTT,CASSQTVGDSEAFF
TRBV10-2,NA,NA,TRBJ1-3,TGCGCCAGCAGTGAAGAGAGGGGCACCATATATTTT,CASSEERGTIYF
TRBV19,NA,NA,TRBJ1-5,TGTGCCAGTAGGGGACCGGCGGGCTACCTTAGCAATCAGCCCCAGCATTTT,CASRGPAGYLSNQPQHF
TRBV27,NA,NA,TRBJ1-1,TGTGCCAGCAGTTTCTCGCGGGGGAACACTGAAGCTTTCTTT,CASSFSRGNTEAFF
TRBV28,NA,NA,TRBJ2-5,TGTGCCAGCAGTTTGATCGGCAGACCAGAGACCCAGTACTTC,CASSLIGRPETQYF
TRBV21-1,NA,NA,TRBJ1-5,TGTGCCAGCAGCAAACTCGGCAGGGACGACTGCGATCAGCCCCAGCATTTT,CASSKLGRDDCDQPQHF
TRBV5-6,NA,NA,TRBJ1-4,TGTGCCAGCGGCTACCAGGGCACTAATGAAAAACTGTTTTTT,CASGYQGTNEKLFF
TRBV5-3,NA,NA,TRBJ1-1,TGTGCCAGAAGCCCCAGTCGGAAGGGGTTGAACACTGAAGCTTTCTTT,CARSPSRKGLNTEAFF
TRBV5-1,NA,NA,TRBJ2-2,TGCGCCAGCAGCATACAGAACTCGAACACCGGGGAGCTGTTTTTT,CASSIQNSNTGELFF
TRBV30,NA,NA,TRBJ1-3,TGTGCCTGGAGTGACGACTCTGGAAACACCATATATTTT,CAWSDDSGNTIYF
TRBV5-8,TRBD1,NA,TRBJ1-5,TGTGCCAGCAGCTTGGCCGGGGCAGGGGGCTTTTTGAGGGACAATCAGCCCCAGCATTTT,CASSLAGAGGFLRDNQPQHF
TRBV7-2,TRBD1,NA,TRBJ2-1,TGTGCCAGCAGCTATGACAGGGCCCTTCGGAATGAGCAGTTCTTC,CASSYDRALRNEQFF
TRBV7-8,NA,NA,TRBJ2-5,TGTGCCAGCAGCTTAGGGGGTGGTCCACAAGAGACCCAGTACTTC,CASSLGGGPQETQYF
TRBV11-2,NA,NA,TRBJ2-1,TGTGCCAGCAGCTTAGATTACAGCGCCCACTCCTACAATGAGCAGTTCTTC,CASSLDYSAHSYNEQFF